Given below is one T cell receptor (beta chain) in context. Antigen specificity is unknown. V was shortened by 2 bases and J by 4 bases, with 9 bases between the two germline ends. This CDR3 is 14 amino acids long. In germline, CDR1 is LGHNA, CDR2 YNFKEQ. These data are taken from a study of T cell responses to AZD1222 COVID-19 vaccine. Study-wide points: Among the donors, most were white British and more were female, and clonal diversity was possibly underestimated. The number of AZD1222 recipients seropositive at baseline was only six. There were repertoire samples only from the period after the peak T cell response.

The protocol was immunoSEQ multiplex PCR, while the TCRdb copy is restricted to in-frame clones and leaves out a portion. The data contain over 150,000 clones, under 95% of them singletons. The chain is built from TRBV4-2 and TRBJ1-5; D may be TRBD1 (5 bases). The clonotype originates from an adult in good health. The source material was peripheral blood, sampled on day 0 of AZD1222 vaccination. CDR3 nucleotide sequence: TGTGCCAGCAGCCAACCTGGGGGGAATCAGCCCCAGCATTTT. Protein sequence: CASSQPGGNQPQHF.